This T cell receptor (beta chain) was captured by sequencing in a study of cytomegalovirus exposure and HLA in healthy donors. Turning to the study itself: The Caucasian-associated ancestry cluster held more than 80% of 300 to 500 genotyped donors. Study-wide results and caveats: Differences between HLA loci emerged in a later analysis of TCR association rates, with DRB1 most and HLA-C fewest. Productive rates of about 90% or about 30% were seen for most TCR beta V segments in an earlier analysis. Donor immune exposure was known only as CMV serostatus.

Germline lookup yields CDR1 SNHLY and CDR2 FYNNEI. There are 12 residues in the CDR3. The V and J ends lost 10 bases and 9 bases, in that order; junction bases with no gene match: 6. PCR was performed using 60 Vbeta and 13 Jbeta primers. Assay: immunoSEQ multiplex PCR; the TCRdb copy retains only in-frame clones and omits some. The data show roughly 280,000 clones, with about 75% seen just once and under 2.5% held by the top ten. Concerning this clone itself: No antigen is known for it.

This chain uses TRBV2 with TRBJ2-1; 10 bases agree with TRBD1. This receptor was taken from a female donor in good health and CMV-seronegative. The sample was PBMCs. As DNA, the CDR3 is TGTGCCACCGGACAGGGGGAGGGTGAGCAGTTCTTC. This sequence encodes CATGQGEGEQFF.